The entry below gives a single T cell receptor beta chain sequence along with its context. V dropped 10 bases and J dropped 4; count of bases not matched to a gene: 9. This CDR3 spans 14 amino acids. Looked up from germline, CDR1 is MNHEY and CDR2 is SVGAGI. This sample was included in a study of blood T cell repertoires in COVID-19. For the study at large: The United States, Italy and Spain were the sources of the acute and convalescent COVID-19 samples. Sample material is recorded as cDNA or gDNA derived from T cells, B-cell-depleted T cells, or PBMCs.

Measured with immunoSEQ multiplex PCR; TCRdb has only the in-frame clones, and not every one. This sample has 70,000 to 95,000 clones; nearly 95% occur once, and the top ten carry roughly 4.7%. This chain links TRBV6-5 with TRBJ2-7; 11 bases match TRBD2. The sequencing sample was made of peripheral blood. This sequence was found in a human donor with active COVID-19. The donor label of this sample is uncertain. DNA for the CDR3: TGTGCCACCTTTAGCGGGGGGGCATTATACGAGCAGTACTTC. Its protein is CATFSGGALYEQYF.